The T cell receptor beta chain described here comes from a study of regulatory T cells in long-lasting Graves disease. Building the TCR beta libraries relied on iRepertoire HTBI primers, and CDR3 regions underwent Arm-PCR. TCRdb fed the multiplex PCR reads into MiXCR, producing one record per CDR3 protein. Counted here are just over 600,000 distinct CDR3 sequences, around 15% occurring once; the ten biggest clones make up around 19%. Trimming stripped 4 bases from V and 5 bases from J, with 13 bases between. CDR1 and CDR2 (germline): SGDLS, YYNGEE. The CDR3 has 14 residues. Study results and limitations: Only peripheral blood was studied, not thyroid tissue.

Time point in this sample: newly diagnosed GD, antithyroid drugs for less than 3 months. PBMC-derived RNA was used for the TCR library. This clonotype was detected a few times. Its antigen is unknown. The sample was also reused in another study, on T cells in Graves' hyperthyroidism and ophthalmopathy.

The V and J genes are TRBV9 and TRBJ2-1; D uncertain. The sample here was peripheral blood mononuclear cells (PBMCs), taken at new diagnosis, from a patient treated with antithyroid drugs. This receptor was obtained from a woman younger than 45 with Graves disease. This chain's CDR3 is CASSLLGFDNEQFF. The CDR3 nucleotides are TGTGCCAGCAGCCTCTTGGGGTTTGACAATGAGCAGTTCTTC.